This T cell receptor (beta chain) was captured by sequencing in a study of graft-versus-host responses after intestinal transplantation. Background on the study: Transplant types were multivisceral, liver-intestinal, or isolated intestinal. Tacrolimus and steroids were given for two to three years to all recipients after anti-thymocyte globulin induction. Notes on the study in general: Recipient marrow harbored GvH clones, some of which surfaced first in ileum or blood. Maximum circulating GvH clone levels tracked with early post-transplant HvG decreases.

With regard to this clone: Its antigen is unidentified.

Using immunoSEQ multiplex PCR, the repertoire was profiled, and TCRdb retains in-frame clones only, with some absent. The sample holds around 18,000 clones, over 75% seen once. V lost 7 bases, J lost 5 bases, and 9 bases stayed unmatched. The CDR3 has 16 amino acids. Germline V CDR1 and CDR2: MDHEN, SYDVKM. The chain combines TRBV28 with TRBJ2-2, with 11 bases identical to TRBD1. The sequence was collected from a human patient who received an intestinal transplant, so some T cells may come from the graft donor. This specimen was PBMCs, taken 14 days after transplant. CDR3 loop: CASTSDRGRMTGELFF. CDR3 coding DNA: TGTGCCAGCACCTCGGACAGGGGGCGAATGACCGGGGAGCTGTTTTTT.